The rows below give T cell receptor beta chains drawn from one sample of a study of OX40 agonist ivuxolimab in advanced cancers. TCRdb's table, derived via immunoSEQ multiplex PCR, lists solely in-frame clones and lacks some. The sample includes about 31,000 clones, 70% to 90% of them seen just once. Sample: CD4+ or CD8+ T cells sorted from blood, taken in a trial of the OX40 agonist ivuxolimab. These receptors all stem from an adult with an advanced solid tumor such as melanoma, head and neck, liver or kidney cancer. Each CDR3 is given with its conserved first and last residue. Fields, in order: clone size, J gene, V gene, D gene, CDR3 protein, CDR3 DNA. D genes are given only for firm matches. Expanded clones are given a class, and other clones once, few, many or no size at all.

abundance: .; j_gene: TRBJ1-4; v_gene: TRBV7-9; d_gene: .; CDR3aa: CASSPTGSTNEKLFF; CDR3nt: TGTGCCAGCAGCCCTACAGGGTCAACTAATGAAAAACTGTTTTTT
abundance: .; j_gene: TRBJ2-2; v_gene: TRBV19; d_gene: TRBD2; CDR3aa: CASSIGGGNTGELFF; CDR3nt: TGTGCCAGTAGTATAGGCGGGGGGAACACCGGGGAGCTGTTTTTT
abundance: once; j_gene: TRBJ1-1; v_gene: TRBV6-5; d_gene: .; CDR3aa: CASSWDGTNTEAFF; CDR3nt: TGTGCCAGCAGTTGGGACGGGACGAACACTGAAGCTTTCTTT
abundance: .; j_gene: TRBJ2-2; v_gene: TRBV6-1; d_gene: TRBD2; CDR3aa: CASSATSGRRGSGELFF; CDR3nt: TGTGCCAGCAGTGCTACTAGCGGGAGGCGGGGTTCCGGGGAGCTGTTTTTT
abundance: .; j_gene: TRBJ2-7; v_gene: TRBV14; d_gene: .; CDR3aa: CASSQDVGHFKSEQYF; CDR3nt: TGTGCCAGCAGCCAAGATGTCGGCCACTTCAAGTCTGAGCAGTACTTC
abundance: .; j_gene: TRBJ1-1; v_gene: TRBV2; d_gene: .; CDR3aa: CASSSSRGGDTEAFF; CDR3nt: TGTGCCAGCAGTTCCAGTCGAGGGGGGGACACTGAAGCTTTCTTT
abundance: .; j_gene: TRBJ2-7; v_gene: TRBV5-8; d_gene: TRBD2; CDR3aa: CASSPRAGSYEQYF; CDR3nt: TGTGCCAGCAGCCCCCGAGCGGGGTCCTACGAGCAGTACTTC
abundance: once; j_gene: TRBJ1-4; v_gene: TRBV21-1; d_gene: .; CDR3aa: CASTNEFDRVNEKLFF; CDR3nt: TGTGCCAGCACCAATGAATTCGACAGGGTCAATGAAAAACTGTTTTTT
abundance: .; j_gene: TRBJ2-2; v_gene: TRBV12-5; d_gene: .; CDR3aa: CASGLAPHPDTANTGELFF; CDR3nt: TGTGCTAGTGGTTTGGCTCCTCACCCGGACACAGCGAACACCGGGGAGCTGTTTTTT
abundance: .; j_gene: TRBJ1-3; v_gene: TRBV11-2; d_gene: .; CDR3aa: CASSLGGGGNTIYF; CDR3nt: TGTGCCAGCAGCTTGGGAGGGGGTGGAAACACCATATATTTT
abundance: .; j_gene: TRBJ1-1; v_gene: TRBV13; d_gene: .; CDR3aa: CASSLSPNTEAFF; CDR3nt: TGTGCCAGCAGCTTAAGCCCAAACACTGAAGCTTTCTTT
abundance: .; j_gene: TRBJ2-5; v_gene: TRBV6-1; d_gene: .; CDR3aa: CASSEETQYF; CDR3nt: TGTGCCAGCAGTGAAGAGACCCAGTACTTC
abundance: .; j_gene: TRBJ1-2; v_gene: TRBV19; d_gene: TRBD1; CDR3aa: CASTPTGEGYGYTF; CDR3nt: TGTGCCAGTACTCCGACAGGGGAGGGGTATGGCTACACCTTC
abundance: .; j_gene: TRBJ2-5; v_gene: TRBV19; d_gene: .; CDR3aa: CASSWSEQETQYF; CDR3nt: TGTGCCAGTAGTTGGTCAGAACAAGAGACCCAGTACTTC
abundance: .; j_gene: TRBJ2-1; v_gene: TRBV6-1; d_gene: .; CDR3aa: CASSELIGEQFF; CDR3nt: TGTGCCAGCAGTGAGTTGATAGGTGAGCAGTTCTTC
abundance: .; j_gene: TRBJ1-1; v_gene: TRBV10-3; d_gene: TRBD1; CDR3aa: CAISGQGGTEAFF; CDR3nt: TGTGCCATCAGCGGACAGGGTGGCACTGAAGCTTTCTTT
abundance: .; j_gene: TRBJ1-1; v_gene: TRBV5-1; d_gene: TRBD1; CDR3aa: CASRTGPSNTEAFF; CDR3nt: TGCGCCAGTAGGACAGGGCCCTCGAACACTGAAGCTTTCTTT
abundance: .; j_gene: TRBJ2-3; v_gene: TRBV5-1; d_gene: TRBD2; CDR3aa: CASSSSGSEADTQYF; CDR3nt: TGCGCCAGCAGCTCCAGCGGGAGTGAGGCAGATACGCAGTATTTT
abundance: .; j_gene: TRBJ1-5; v_gene: TRBV2; d_gene: .; CDR3aa: CASNPGELSNQPQHF; CDR3nt: TGTGCCAGCAACCCTGGGGAACTTAGCAATCAGCCCCAGCATTTT
abundance: .; j_gene: TRBJ2-2; v_gene: TRBV5-1; d_gene: .; CDR3aa: CASSPPTISGELFF; CDR3nt: TGCGCCAGCAGCCCGCCAACGATTTCCGGGGAGCTGTTTTTT
abundance: .; j_gene: TRBJ1-2; v_gene: TRBV27; d_gene: .; CDR3aa: CASSLQPNYGYTF; CDR3nt: TGTGCCAGTAGTTTGCAGCCTAACTATGGCTACACCTTC
abundance: .; j_gene: TRBJ2-7; v_gene: TRBV18; d_gene: TRBD1; CDR3aa: CASSLGQLPYEQYF; CDR3nt: TGTGCCAGCTCATTGGGACAGCTCCCCTACGAGCAGTACTTC
abundance: .; j_gene: TRBJ2-3; v_gene: TRBV10-1; d_gene: .; CDR3aa: CASSDQGPGTDTQYF; CDR3nt: TGCGCCAGCAGTGACCAAGGACCCGGCACAGATACGCAGTATTTT
abundance: .; j_gene: TRBJ1-4; v_gene: TRBV5-1; d_gene: .; CDR3aa: CASSAQPPQTNEKLFF; CDR3nt: TGCGCCAGCAGCGCCCAACCACCGCAAACTAATGAAAAACTGTTTTTT
abundance: .; j_gene: TRBJ2-7; v_gene: TRBV6-5; d_gene: .; CDR3aa: CASSVLAPYEQYF; CDR3nt: TGTGCCAGCAGTGTATTAGCGCCCTACGAGCAGTACTTC
abundance: .; j_gene: TRBJ2-7; v_gene: TRBV6-5; d_gene: TRBD1; CDR3aa: CASSTPGQGSYEQYF; CDR3nt: TGTGCCAGCAGCACACCGGGACAGGGGAGCTACGAGCAGTACTTC
abundance: .; j_gene: TRBJ2-1; v_gene: TRBV27; d_gene: TRBD2; CDR3aa: CASSAGGVSYNEQFF; CDR3nt: TGTGCCAGCAGCGCGGGGGGAGTATCCTACAATGAGCAGTTCTTC
abundance: .; j_gene: TRBJ2-4; v_gene: TRBV10-3; d_gene: TRBD2; CDR3aa: CAISEGAGDVRNIQYF; CDR3nt: TGTGCCATCAGTGAAGGAGCGGGAGATGTTAGAAACATTCAGTACTTC
abundance: .; j_gene: TRBJ2-2; v_gene: TRBV10-3; d_gene: .; CDR3aa: CAIRGDTGELFF; CDR3nt: TGTGCCATCAGAGGAGACACCGGGGAGCTGTTTTTT
abundance: .; j_gene: TRBJ2-7; v_gene: TRBV7-2; d_gene: .; CDR3aa: CASSGRRNSRSSYEQYF; CDR3nt: TGTGCCAGCAGCGGACGGAGGAACAGCAGGAGCTCCTACGAGCAGTACTTC
abundance: .; j_gene: TRBJ2-7; v_gene: TRBV6-5; d_gene: .; CDR3aa: CASREGQFSYEQYF; CDR3nt: TGTGCCAGCAGGGAGGGACAGTTCTCCTACGAGCAGTACTTC
abundance: .; j_gene: TRBJ2-7; v_gene: TRBV10-1; d_gene: .; CDR3aa: CASTPDVTYEQYF; CDR3nt: TGCGCCAGCACCCCGGACGTTACCTACGAGCAGTACTTC
abundance: .; j_gene: TRBJ1-5; v_gene: TRBV18; d_gene: .; CDR3aa: CASSLDSLPNQPQHF; CDR3nt: TGTGCCAGCTCGCTGGACAGCCTCCCCAATCAGCCCCAGCATTTT
abundance: .; j_gene: TRBJ2-7; v_gene: TRBV20-1; d_gene: .; CDR3aa: CSAEDSYEQYF; CDR3nt: TGCAGTGCTGAGGACAGCTACGAGCAGTACTTC
abundance: .; j_gene: TRBJ2-5; v_gene: TRBV7-9; d_gene: .; CDR3aa: CASSLAWDPQETQYF; CDR3nt: TGTGCCAGCAGCTTAGCGTGGGATCCCCAAGAGACCCAGTACTTC